The sequence of this TCR beta chain was determined in a study of OX40 agonist ivuxolimab in advanced cancers. The overall study: Dose-escalation patients' cancers were hepatocellular carcinoma, melanoma, renal cell or head and neck cancer.

The germline gives CDR1 SGHTA, CDR2 FQGNSA. The CDR3 sequence is 14 residues long. V was shortened by 5 bases and J by 11 bases, with 21 bases between the two germline ends. Data came from immunoSEQ multiplex PCR; TCRdb stores just in-frame clones and leaves some out. Of about 70,000 clones in the sample, more than 80% were seen once. Sample: CD4+ or CD8+ T cells sorted from blood, taken in a trial of the OX40 agonist ivuxolimab. The chain uses TRBV7-2 and TRBJ2-5; no reliable D call. This sequence was found in an adult with an advanced solid tumor such as melanoma, head and neck, liver or kidney cancer. The CDR3 coding sequence is TGTGCCAGCAGCCCGGTAGGGCAGAAGTCAGAGCAGTACTTC. It is translated as CASSPVGQKSEQYF.